The 27 T cell receptor beta chains in this list originate from one sample, sequenced in a study of T cell responses to AZD1222 COVID-19 vaccine. Repertoires were generated with immunoSEQ multiplex PCR, while TCRdb's copy carries only in-frame clones and drops some. The repertoire has approximately 150,000 clones, around nine tenths of them found once; the top ten carry around 5%. The material was peripheral blood, obtained on day 0 of AZD1222 vaccination. The receptor set was obtained from an adult in good health.

Concerning this clone: This sample includes further DNA sequences coding for the same CDR3. The V call is TRBV7-2, the J call TRBJ2-1, with D hard to call. V was cut by 1 base and J by 5 bases, with 6 bases left in between. The CDR3 sequence is 13 residues long. Germline V gene sequence: CDR1 SGHTA, CDR2 FQGNSA. The CDR3 DNA is TGTGCCAGCAGCTTAGTAACAGACAATGAGCAGTTCTTC. Residues: CASSLVTDNEQFF.

The chain uses TRBV6-5 and TRBJ2-5; D is perhaps TRBD1 (6 bases). This CDR3 has 14 amino acids. Trimming took off 6 bases at V and 1 base at J, with 12 bases between the two ends. Germline V CDR1 and CDR2: MNHEY, SVGAGI. CDR3 nucleotides: TGTGCCAGCAGCCAACAGGGACCCCAAGAGACCCAGTACTTC. Protein: CASSQQGPQETQYF.

The V gene is TRBV25-1, the J gene TRBJ1-2; possibly TRBD1 for D (5 bases). CDR3 length: 14 residues. V lost 3 bases to trimming and J lost 3 bases, with 11 bases between them. Germline assignment: CDR1 MGHDK and CDR2 SYGVNS. This CDR3 reads CASSEAGWDYGYTF. The DNA for the CDR3 is TGTGCCAGCAGTGAGGCAGGGTGGGACTATGGCTACACCTTC.

J is TRBJ2-7 and V is TRBV27; 10 nucleotides line up with TRBD1. Germline V gives CDR1 MNHEY, CDR2 SMNVEV (reference sequence). This CDR3 has 14 residues. With 5 bases clipped from V and 3 bases from J, the junction kept 4 bases outside the gene matches. CDR3 loop: CASSRQGAGYEQYF. The CDR3 nucleotides are TGTGCCAGCAGTAGACAGGGGGCCGGCTACGAGCAGTACTTC.

The chain couples TRBV19 to TRBJ2-2; 7 bases fit TRBD1. Germline-derived CDR1 and CDR2 are LNHDA and SQIVND (reference sequence). V was clipped by 1 base and J by 2 bases; unmatched bases: 13. There are 19 residues in the CDR3. In nucleotides, the CDR3 is TGTGCCAGTAGTATAGTTGTCCGGAGGACAGGAGATAACACCGGGGAGCTGTTTTTT. Encoded protein: CASSIVVRRTGDNTGELFF.

The rearrangement uses TRBV25-1 and TRBJ1-3; 8 bases match TRBD1. With V trimmed by 8 bases and J by 2 bases, 5 bases remained unmatched. The CDR3 covers 14 residues. CDR1 is MGHDK, CDR2 SYGVNS, per germline. The CDR3 sequence: CASPGGTTGNTIYF. CDR3 DNA: TGTGCCAGCCCAGGGGGCACTACTGGAAACACCATATATTTT.

V usage is TRBV29-1 and J usage is TRBJ1-4; 7 bases match TRBD1. V gave up 4 bases and J gave up 4 bases; unmatched junction bases: 6. CDR1 is SQVTM, CDR2 ANQGSEA, per germline. The CDR3 contains 14 residues. CDR3 coding DNA: TGCAGCGTTGTTGAGACAGGGCATAATGAAAAACTGTTTTTT. Translated: CSVVETGHNEKLFF.

V is TRBV10-3 and J is TRBJ1-2; unclear D gene. The CDR3 has 12 amino acids. Trimming stripped 2 bases from V and 4 bases from J, with 5 bases between. Per the germline V gene, CDR1 is ENHRY and CDR2 is SYGVKD. DNA for the CDR3: TGTGCCATCAGTGAGGAGCGCTATGGCTACACCTTC. Its protein is CAISEERYGYTF.

Turning to this clone: Within the sample, other DNA sequences also encode this same CDR3. The chain joins TRBV20-1 to TRBJ2-5; D not resolved. Germline CDR1 and CDR2: DFQATT and SNEGSKA (reference sequence). The CDR3 covers 11 residues. Trimming cost V 3 bases and J 4 bases, with 6 bases left between them. Here the CDR3 DNA reads TGCAGTGCTAGGGACGTAGAGACCCAGTACTTC. This encodes CSARDVETQYF.

The chain has TRBV3-1 (or the pseudogene TRBV3-2) and TRBJ2-5; 11 nucleotides match TRBD2. V gave up 3 bases and J gave up 4 bases; unmatched junction bases: 4. The CDR3 sequence is 15 residues long. Germline values: CDR1 LGHDT, CDR2 YNNKEL (reference sequence). The CDR3 DNA reads TGTGCCAGCAGCCACACTAGCGGGAGTAGAGAGACCCAGTACTTC. Amino acid sequence: CASSHTSGSRETQYF.

A single count supports this clone. The V call is TRBV5-4, the J call TRBJ2-1, with 8 bases aligning to TRBD2. CDR1 and CDR2 (germline): SGHNT, YYREEE (reference sequence). V shed 0 bases, J shed 8 bases, and the junction held 13 bases outside the gene matches. The CDR3 is 17 residues long. The CDR3 here is CASSLGGAGTSNYEQFF. CDR3 nucleotides: TGTGCCAGCAGCTTGGGAGGGGCGGGGACTAGTAATTATGAGCAGTTCTTC.

The chain has TRBV7-2 and TRBJ1-5, with 12 bases lining up with TRBD1. Losses at the gene ends were 0 bases for V and 4 bases for J; bases not matched to a gene: 7. This CDR3 comprises 18 residues. From germline, CDR1 is SGHTA and CDR2 FQGNSA. The CDR3 DNA reads as TGTGCCAGCAGCTTAGCGCTAAGGGACAGGGGGCGAAATCAGCCCCAGCATTTT. This translates into CASSLALRDRGRNQPQHF.

This chain uses TRBV4-2 with TRBJ2-6, with TRBD1 identical over 7 bases. Looked up from germline, CDR1 is LGHNA and CDR2 is YNFKEQ. V gave up 2 bases and J gave up 2 bases; unmatched junction bases: 9. The CDR3 runs 18 residues. The CDR3 sequence: CASSQSLQGTPGANVLTF. CDR3 DNA: TGTGCCAGCAGCCAATCGTTACAGGGGACCCCTGGGGCCAACGTCCTGACTTTC.

V gene TRBV19 combines with J gene TRBJ1-1; 7 positions match TRBD1. The CDR3 runs 14 residues. In germline, CDR1 is LNHDA, CDR2 SQIVND (reference sequence). V trimming: 4 bases; J trimming: 4 bases; junction bases outside the gene matches: 6. CDR3 in DNA: TGTGCCAGTAGTACCCCGACAGGGATCACTGAAGCTTTCTTT. Protein: CASSTPTGITEAFF.

The J gene is TRBJ1-5, the V gene TRBV28; 7 positions agree with TRBD1. With 3 bases clipped from V and 0 bases from J, the junction kept 8 bases outside the gene matches. The CDR3 is 17 amino acids. CDR1 and CDR2 from the germline V gene are MDHEN and SYDVKM. CDR3 sequence reads: CASSFTQGIYSNQPQHF. The DNA for the CDR3 is TGTGCCAGCAGTTTTACACAGGGGATATATAGCAATCAGCCCCAGCATTTT.

This sequence joins TRBV4-1 and TRBJ2-7, with a tentative D call TRBD2 (5 bases). V was pared by 4 bases and J by 7 bases, with 14 bases between. The CDR3 consists of 13 residues. The germline gives CDR1 MGHRA, CDR2 YSYEKL. In DNA, the CDR3 is TGCGCCAGCAGCCCCGGATCGGGGAAAGAGCAGTACTTC. Protein sequence: CASSPGSGKEQYF.

The rearrangement joins TRBV6-5 to TRBJ1-4; D is uncertain. CDR3 size: 13 residues. Germline loops: CDR1 MNHEY, CDR2 SVGAGI. V was trimmed by 6 bases and J by 8 bases, leaving 13 bases between them. CDR3 in amino acids: CASSPGSPEKLFF. For the CDR3, the DNA is TGTGCCAGCAGCCCCGGCTCACCGGAAAAACTGTTTTTT.

The chain couples TRBV7-2 to TRBJ2-5; either TRBD1 or TRBD2 may supply D (6 bases each). The V end lost 3 bases, the J end lost 5 bases, and 13 bases lay between the germline ends. The CDR3 runs to 14 residues. Looked up from germline, CDR1 is SGHTA and CDR2 is FQGNSA. The CDR3 region is CASSFNQGRETQYF. The CDR3, as DNA: TGTGCCAGCAGCTTCAATCAGGGGAGGGAGACCCAGTACTTC.

The V gene is TRBV5-6, the J gene TRBJ2-7, with 7 bases lining up with TRBD1. The ends lost 2 bases at V and 3 bases at J; junction bases unmatched: 8. Germline V gives CDR1 SGHDT, CDR2 YYEEEE. The CDR3 is made up of 15 amino acids. The CDR3 sequence: CASSLARGFYYEQYF. The CDR3 DNA sequence: TGTGCCAGCAGCTTAGCCAGGGGGTTCTACTACGAGCAGTACTTC.

This rearrangement joins TRBV10-1 to TRBJ2-6; TRBD1 might be the D (5 bases). Looked up from germline, CDR1 is WNHNN and CDR2 is SYGVQD (reference sequence). The CDR3 covers 15 residues. Trimming stripped 11 bases from V and 0 bases from J, with 14 bases between. The CDR3 coding sequence is TGCGCCCCCCAAGGGGCGCGCTCTGGGGCCAACGTCCTGACTTTC. Its protein is CAPQGARSGANVLTF.

The V gene is TRBV7-9, the J gene TRBJ2-1, with TRBD2 as a possible D gene (5 bases). The ends were cut back, 4 bases at V and 0 bases at J, with 13 bases in the middle. The CDR3 loop spans 16 amino acids. Germline CDR1 and CDR2: SEHNR and FQNEAQ (reference sequence). The CDR3 here is CASSSSEVSSYNEQFF. The CDR3 DNA reads as TGTGCCAGCAGCTCATCGGAGGTCAGCTCCTACAATGAGCAGTTCTTC.

The chain has TRBV11-2 and TRBJ2-5; D perhaps matches TRBD2 (6 bases). The CDR3 sequence is 13 residues long. Trimming took 3 bases from V and 5 from J, leaving 10 bases between them. Per germline, CDR1 SGHAT and CDR2 FQNNGV. The CDR3 DNA follows: TGTGCCAGCAGCTTCGCGGGGCTGGAGACCCAGTACTTC. Translated, it gives CASSFAGLETQYF. The variable domain in full, with the rest retrieved from reference TRBV11-2 and TRBJ2-5, is EAGVAQSPRYKIIEKRQSVAFWCNPISGHATLYWYQQILGQGPKLLIQFQNNGVVDDSQLPKDRFSAERLKGVDSTLKIQPAKLEDSAVYLCASSFAGLETQYFGPGTRLLVL.

The J gene is TRBJ1-1, the V gene TRBV11-2; D unclear. Deletions cut 1 base from V and 11 bases from J, with 8 bases between. CDR1 is SGHAT, CDR2 FQNNGV, per germline. The CDR3 length is 11 residues. CDR3 coding DNA: TGTGCCAGCAGCTTAGGGATTGGGGCTTTCTTT. It encodes CASSLGIGAFF.

The chain couples TRBV3-1 (or the pseudogene TRBV3-2) to TRBJ2-1, with D hard to call. This CDR3 has 14 residues. V was cut by 4 bases and J by 5 bases, with 12 bases left in between. Germline V gene sequence: CDR1 LGHDT, CDR2 YNNKEL (reference sequence). The CDR3 nucleotides read TGTGCCAGCAGCCGATCCAGTCGCGACAATGAGCAGTTCTTC. Encoded protein: CASSRSSRDNEQFF.

This rearrangement joins TRBV24-1 to TRBJ2-3; no definite D call. CDR3 size: 15 residues. The V gene's germline CDR1 is KGHDR and CDR2 SFDVKD. Trimming removed 4 bases at V and 3 bases at J, with 13 bases between. In nucleotides, the CDR3 is TGTGCCACCAGTGACCCTAGGTTCAGTACAGATACGCAGTATTTT. It encodes CATSDPRFSTDTQYF.

This clone was detected only once. V gene TRBV3-1 (or the pseudogene TRBV3-2) combines with J gene TRBJ2-7; D remains ambiguous. The CDR3 sequence is 11 residues long. Trimming took 1 base from V and 7 from J, leaving 5 bases between them. Germline V gene data show CDR1 as LGHDT and CDR2 as YNNKEL (reference sequence). As DNA, the CDR3 is TGTGCCAGCAGCCAAGTATCGGAGCAGTACTTC. Protein: CASSQVSEQYF.

The rearrangement joins TRBV19 to TRBJ1-1; 9 nucleotides agree with TRBD1. Germline CDR1 reads LNHDA; CDR2 reads SQIVND (reference sequence). The trim removed 3 bases at V and 0 bases at J, leaving 5 bases unmatched. The CDR3 sequence is 16 residues long. The CDR3 nucleotides read TGTGCCAGTAGTATCCTGACAGGGGGGCTGAACACTGAAGCTTTCTTT. Its translation is CASSILTGGLNTEAFF.